These 28 T cell receptor beta chains share one sample of origin, sequenced in a study of blood T cell repertoires in COVID-19 (dated by TCRdb to the early 2020s). Library preparation employed the immunoSEQ multiplex PCR assay. TCRdb limited this immuneACCESS table to in-frame rearrangements with V and J called. A share of clones is missing; checked studies link under half to unresolved V genes, and the rest is unexplained. The table for this sample lists 56,000 or so clones; 70% to 90% of them were counted only once. Approximately 18% of the sample rests with the top ten. The sample taken for sequencing was peripheral blood. The receptors come from a woman aged 80 or older with active COVID-19.

A single count supports this clone. V is TRBV5-1 and J is TRBJ2-3; 13 positions agree with TRBD2. V trimming: 5 bases; J trimming: 2 bases; junction bases outside the gene matches: 11. The length of the CDR3 is 18 residues. Germline V gene sequence: CDR1 SGHRS, CDR2 YFSETQ. For the CDR3, the DNA is TGCGCCAGCAGAAACCTTCCGGGACTAGCGGGGTCCACAGATACGCAGTATTTT. Translated, it gives CASRNLPGLAGSTDTQYF.

This clone has only one observation. The V call is TRBV18, the J call TRBJ1-1; 9 bases map to TRBD1. The V segment lost 5 bases and the J segment 6 bases; nucleotides outside the gene matches: 13. The CDR3 length is 16 residues. CDR1 and CDR2 (germline): KGHSH, LQKENI. The CDR3 here is CASSASGQGFTSEAFF. CDR3 DNA: TGTGCCAGCTCAGCTTCTGGACAGGGGTTTACGTCTGAAGCTTTCTTT.

The chain combines TRBV29-1 with TRBJ2-7; no definite D call. From germline, CDR1 is SQVTM and CDR2 ANQGSEA. Trimming left V 7 bases short and J 3 bases short, with 10 bases between. The CDR3 runs 11 residues. The CDR3 DNA reads as TGCAGCGCTGAGTCCAGCTACGAGCAGTACTTC. Amino acid sequence: CSAESSYEQYF.

This chain uses TRBV2 with TRBJ1-2; unclear D gene. The length of the CDR3 is 13 residues. Germline CDR1 SNHLY, CDR2 FYNNEI. The V gene lost 3 bases and the J gene lost 8 bases, with 13 bases spanning the gap. Here the CDR3 DNA reads TGTGCCAGCAGTGACCGGAGGGTTCTGGGCTACACCTTC. Amino acid sequence: CASSDRRVLGYTF.

This clone has a handful of counts. J is TRBJ2-7 and V is TRBV5-5; TRBD2 agrees at 11 bases. This CDR3 contains 17 residues. From germline, CDR1 is SGHKS and CDR2 YYEKEE (reference sequence). V trimming: 3 bases; J trimming: 5 bases; junction bases outside the gene matches: 13. The CDR3 DNA sequence: TGTGCCAGCAGCTCAAGTTTTGGGACTAGCGGCATCCACGAGCAGTACTTC. The encoded protein is CASSSSFGTSGIHEQYF.

V and J are TRBV5-5 and TRBJ2-1; D might be TRBD1 (7 bases). Trimming pared 0 bases from V and 14 bases from J, leaving 12 bases between. The CDR3 consists of 12 residues. From germline, CDR1 is SGHKS and CDR2 YYEKEE (reference sequence). The CDR3 coding sequence is TGTGCCAGCAGCTTGGTCAGGGGGGAAGAGTTCTTC. Translated, it gives CASSLVRGEEFF.

V gene TRBV5-1 combines with J gene TRBJ2-5; maybe TRBD1 (6 bases). The CDR3 totals 16 residues. Between the trimmed V and J ends, which lost 0 bases and 4 bases, there was a span of 16 bases. Germline V lookup: CDR1 SGHRS, CDR2 YFSETQ. Here the CDR3 reads CASSLGTSGGPETQYF. The CDR3 DNA sequence: TGCGCCAGCAGCTTGGGAACTAGTGGGGGCCCAGAGACCCAGTACTTC.

The chain employs TRBV18 and TRBJ2-7, with 8 bases fitting TRBD2. Germline V gene lookup returns CDR1 KGHSH and CDR2 LQKENI. The V segment lost 10 bases and the J segment 2 bases; nucleotides outside the gene matches: 4. The CDR3 is 12 amino acids. The CDR3 nucleotides read TGTGCCACGGGGGGGGAGACCTACGAGCAGTACTTC. It encodes CATGGETYEQYF. Full variable domain (missing parts from reference TRBV18 and TRBJ2-7): NAGVMQNPRHLVRRRGQEARLRCSPMKGHSHVYWYRQLPEEGLKFMVYLQKENIIDESGMPKERFSAEFPKEGPSILRIQQVVRGDSAAYFCATGGETYEQYFGPGTRLTVT.

The chain couples TRBV5-6 to TRBJ2-7, with 7 bases lining up with TRBD2. The CDR3 is 15 residues long. Germline trimming cut 0 bases from V and 5 bases from J; bases unmatched to any gene: 8. Per germline, CDR1 SGHDT and CDR2 YYEEEE. The CDR3 coding sequence is TGTGCCAGCAGCTTGGTGGGAGCGGGGTCCAACGAGCAGTACTTC. Amino acid sequence: CASSLVGAGSNEQYF.

CDR3 coding DNA: TGTGCCAGCACCTCGGCTAGCGTCCCCTACGAGCAGTACTTC. It yields the protein CASTSASVPYEQYF. This rearrangement joins TRBV25-1 to TRBJ2-7, with D perhaps matching TRBD2 (6 bases). CDR1 and CDR2 (germline): MGHDK, SYGVNS. The V end was cut by 7 bases, the J end by 2 bases, with 15 bases between. The CDR3 sequence is 14 residues long.

The table lists this clone with a count of one. This rearrangement joins TRBV18 to TRBJ2-1; possibly TRBD1 for D (5 bases). V shed 3 bases and J shed 1 base, with 10 bases lying between them. CDR1 is KGHSH and CDR2 is LQKENI in the germline V gene. This CDR3 region has 15 residues. CDR3 region: CASSPIQGSYNEQFF. DNA of the CDR3: TGTGCCAGCTCACCGATCCAGGGTTCCTACAATGAGCAGTTCTTC.

This chain uses TRBV18 with TRBJ2-7, with no clear D. Germline CDR1 KGHSH, CDR2 LQKENI. The CDR3 covers 15 residues. Trimming cost V 4 bases and J 2 bases, with 15 bases left between them. CDR3 nucleotide sequence: TGTGCCAGCTCACAAAACAGAGATGCAACCTACGAGCAGTACTTC. This gives the protein CASSQNRDATYEQYF.

The chain is built from TRBV5-1 and TRBJ2-5; D call uncertain. The V and J ends lost 0 bases and 5 bases respectively, with 5 bases between them. The germline CDR1 and CDR2 sequences are SGHRS and YFSETQ. The CDR3 runs to 12 residues. The CDR3 is CASSLAMETQYF. The CDR3 DNA reads as TGCGCCAGCAGCTTGGCCATGGAGACCCAGTACTTC.

V usage is TRBV4-2 and J usage is TRBJ1-5, with D possibly matching TRBD1 (5 bases). The V gene's germline CDR1 is LGHNA and CDR2 YNFKEQ. CDR3 length equals 15 residues. Between the trimmed V and J ends, which lost 1 base and 4 bases, there was a span of 11 bases. The CDR3 sequence is CASSQVVGGNQPQHF. The CDR3 DNA sequence: TGTGCCAGCAGCCAAGTAGTGGGGGGAAATCAGCCCCAGCATTTT.

The chain combines TRBV6-5 with TRBJ2-7; 10 nucleotides line up with TRBD1. This CDR3 region has 15 residues. V dropped 2 bases and J dropped 3; count of bases not matched to a gene: 4. Germline V gives CDR1 MNHEY, CDR2 SVGAGI. This chain's CDR3 is CASSYTGQGGYEQYF. The CDR3 DNA follows: TGTGCCAGCAGTTACACAGGACAGGGGGGCTACGAGCAGTACTTC.

The chain recombines TRBV2 with TRBJ1-2, with TRBD1 matching 7 bases. CDR3 length: 13 amino acids. Germline V gene lookup returns CDR1 SNHLY and CDR2 FYNNEI. J lost 4 bases, V lost 10 bases, and 9 bases had no gene match. The CDR3 DNA sequence: TGTGCCACTACTGGACAGGCCCTCTATGGCTACACCTTC. The encoded protein is CATTGQALYGYTF.

The rearrangement joins TRBV5-1 to TRBJ2-2; 8 nucleotides agree with TRBD1. With 4 bases clipped from V and 5 bases from J, the junction kept 7 bases outside the gene matches. The germline CDR1 and CDR2 sequences are SGHRS and YFSETQ. This CDR3 contains 15 residues. CDR3 loop: CASSPGDRWTGELFF. In DNA, the CDR3 is TGCGCCAGCAGCCCGGGGGACAGGTGGACCGGGGAGCTGTTTTTT.

This chain links TRBV5-4 with TRBJ2-2; 13 nucleotides align to TRBD2. V trimming: 4 bases; J trimming: 5 bases; junction bases outside the gene matches: 8. The germline CDR1 and CDR2 sequences are SGHNT and YYREEE (reference sequence). This CDR3 has 17 amino acids. CDR3 amino acids: CASSPTSGGIRTGELFF. CDR3 DNA: TGTGCCAGCAGCCCGACTAGCGGGGGGATTCGTACCGGGGAGCTGTTTTTT.

This rearrangement joins TRBV7-9 to TRBJ2-7; 7 bases align to TRBD2. CDR1 and CDR2 (germline): SEHNR, FQNEAQ (reference sequence). The CDR3 contains 16 residues. Unmatched junction bases numbered 13, after V lost 5 bases and J lost 3 bases. CDR3 in DNA: TGTGCCAGCAGCCACGACTTGGGAAGCGGGGACTACGAGCAGTACTTC. Its translation is CASSHDLGSGDYEQYF.

The V call is TRBV19, the J call TRBJ2-3; TRBD2 aligns across 8 bases. The CDR3 is 15 residues long. Germline V gene sequence: CDR1 LNHDA, CDR2 SQIVND (reference sequence). Losses at the gene ends were 5 bases for V and 1 base for J; bases not matched to a gene: 5. The DNA for the CDR3 is TGTGCCAGTAGTCAAGCGGGGGACCGCACAGATACGCAGTATTTT. Protein sequence: CASSQAGDRTDTQYF.

V gene TRBV10-3 combines with J gene TRBJ1-1; no firm D call. This CDR3 comprises 14 residues. Germline values: CDR1 ENHRY, CDR2 SYGVKD. V was trimmed by 4 bases and J by 4 bases, leaving 13 bases between them. In DNA, the CDR3 is TGTGCCATCAGTGGGCCGGGGTGGAGCACTGAAGCTTTCTTT. Amino acid sequence: CAISGPGWSTEAFF.

This clone showed up just a few times. V gene TRBV6-6 combines with J gene TRBJ2-2; perhaps TRBD2 as D (7 bases). CDR1 is MNHNY and CDR2 is SVGAGI in the germline V gene (reference sequence). V was trimmed by 5 bases and J by 2 bases, leaving 18 bases between them. The CDR3 consists of 17 residues. The CDR3 DNA follows: TGTGCCAGCAGTCGCCACGGGGGGCAGGTCAACACCGGGGAGCTGTTTTTT. Translating it yields CASSRHGGQVNTGELFF.

This clone occurred once. The rearrangement links TRBV30 to TRBJ2-1, with D perhaps matching TRBD2 (6 bases). V was trimmed by 1 base and J by 9 bases, leaving 10 bases between them. The CDR3 is made up of 12 amino acids. The germline gives CDR1 GTSNPN, CDR2 SVGIG (reference sequence). CDR3 in DNA: TGTGCCTGGAGTGGGACTACCAGTGAGCAGTTCTTC. Protein product: CAWSGTTSEQFF.

The chain links TRBV27 to TRBJ2-1; D is uncertain. The germline V gene encodes CDR1 MNHEY and CDR2 SMNVEV (reference sequence). V was cut by 6 bases and J by 1 base, with 10 bases left in between. The CDR3 has 14 residues. The CDR3: CASRRSRSYNEQFF. The CDR3 DNA reads as TGTGCCAGCAGAAGATCTCGGTCCTACAATGAGCAGTTCTTC.

The chain employs TRBV28 and TRBJ2-2; possibly TRBD2 for D (5 bases). Germline V gene data show CDR1 as MDHEN and CDR2 as SYDVKM. V lost 8 bases and J 3 bases, leaving 10 bases between the germline ends. The CDR3 is made up of 13 amino acids. CDR3 amino acids: CASLQEDTGELFF. The CDR3 DNA is TGTGCCAGCCTCCAGGAGGACACCGGGGAGCTGTTTTTT.

The chain joins TRBV7-2 to TRBJ2-5; D perhaps matches TRBD1 (5 bases). V lost 2 bases and J 4 bases, leaving 11 bases between the germline ends. The germline gives CDR1 SGHTA, CDR2 FQGNSA. CDR3 length: 14 amino acids. In nucleotides, the CDR3 is TGTGCCAGCAGCTTACAGGGTAGGGGAGAGACCCAGTACTTC. This translates into CASSLQGRGETQYF.

This clone came up once. The rearrangement joins TRBV28 to TRBJ2-7; D may be TRBD1 (6 bases). Deletions cut 6 bases from V and 3 bases from J, with 18 bases between. Germline loops: CDR1 MDHEN, CDR2 SYDVKM. The CDR3 has 15 residues. Here the CDR3 reads CASRPTLGQIYEQYF. The CDR3 nucleotides read TGTGCCAGCAGACCAACACTCGGACAGATCTACGAGCAGTACTTC. Full variable domain (rest looked up from reference TRBV28 and TRBJ2-7): DVKVTQSSRYLVKRTGEKVFLECVQDMDHENMFWYRQDPGLGLRLIYFSYDVKMKEKGDIPEGYSVSREKKERFSLILESASTNQTSMYLCASRPTLGQIYEQYFGPGTRLTVT.

This clone appeared once. The chain has TRBV24-1 and TRBJ2-1; a possible D gene is TRBD2 (7 bases). Germline CDR1 KGHDR, CDR2 SFDVKD. The CDR3 runs to 15 residues. V lost 3 bases, J lost 8 bases, and 16 bases lay in between. This CDR3 is CATSDPRLAGDEQFF. CDR3 nucleotides: TGTGCCACCAGTGATCCTCGACTAGCAGGGGATGAGCAGTTCTTC.